The 13 T cell receptor beta chains in this list originate from one sample, sequenced in a study of CD8 T cells in Susac syndrome (dated by TCRdb to between 2019 and 2020). Libraries came from the immunoSEQ multiplex PCR assay. RNA was extracted using the RNeasy kit, and about 0.5 to 1 microgram was reverse transcribed with random hexamers. Using fastp at Q25 and MiXCR, TCRdb reprocessed the public reads and kept productive beta chains. Every entry covers one CDR3 protein and lists the most common genes and DNA from its rows. Recorded for this sample are some 110,000 distinct CDR3 sequences; more than 90% of them occurred a single time. 0.065% to 0.1% of the sample rests with the top ten. The sample consisted of CD4+ T cells from PBMCs. These receptors were collected from a human donor in good health.

CDR3 DNA sequence: TGTGCCAGCAGCCAAGTCACGTTAGAGTCTTCATATGGCTACACCTTC. Translated: CASSQVTLESSYGYTF. The V and J genes are TRBV3-1 and TRBJ1-2; no reliable D call. CDR1 and CDR2 (germline): LGHDT, YNNKEL (reference sequence). The CDR3 is made up of 16 amino acids. V was cut by 1 base and J by 5 bases, with 17 bases left in between.

This clonotype has more than one count but fewer than ten. This chain links TRBV11-2 with TRBJ2-2, with 13 bases matching TRBD2. Trimming at V came to 5 bases and at J to 4 bases, leaving 7 bases not matched to a gene. Per the germline V gene, CDR1 is SGHAT and CDR2 is FQNNGV. This CDR3 spans 17 amino acids. The CDR3 is CASSTKLAGGPTGELFF. CDR3 sequence (DNA): TGTGCCAGCAGCACAAAACTAGCGGGAGGGCCCACCGGGGAGCTGTTTTTT.

The CDR3 loop is CSAGQGGGNTIYF. DNA for the CDR3: TGCAGTGCGGGACAGGGCGGTGGAAACACCATATATTTT. The V call is TRBV20-1, the J call TRBJ1-3; TRBD1 agrees at 9 bases. Germline CDR1 is DFQATT and CDR2 is SNEGSKA (reference sequence). The CDR3 has 13 residues. V lost 6 bases and J lost 3; bases outside the gene matches: 3.

V is TRBV12-3 or TRBV12-4 and J is TRBJ1-1; the match to TRBD1 covers 7 bases. The CDR3 loop spans 17 amino acids. With V trimmed by 5 bases and J by 0 bases, 12 bases remained unmatched. The CDR3 DNA reads as TGTGCCAGCAGTGGGACTGGGACAGTTACTCTGAACACTGAAGCTTTCTTT. It is translated as CASSGTGTVTLNTEAFF.

J is TRBJ1-1 and V is TRBV2; D possibly corresponds to TRBD1 (5 bases). This CDR3 comprises 15 residues. Germline V lookup: CDR1 SNHLY, CDR2 FYNNEI. Between the trimmed V and J ends, which lost 5 bases and 0 bases, there was a span of 13 bases. CDR3 protein: CASSLRGSLNTEAFF. The CDR3 DNA reads TGTGCCAGCAGTCTAAGGGGATCTTTGAACACTGAAGCTTTCTTT.

The rearrangement uses TRBV7-2 and TRBJ1-1; D ambiguous. The germline V gene encodes CDR1 SGHTA and CDR2 FQGNSA. V was clipped by 2 bases and J by 1 base, with 11 bases between them. There are 15 residues in the CDR3. For the CDR3, the DNA is TGTGCCAGCAGCTTAAAGAACCTGGGGAACACTGAAGCTTTCTTT. Its protein product is CASSLKNLGNTEAFF.

The chain is built from TRBV5-1 and TRBJ2-7; weak D call: TRBD1 (6 bases). The V end lost 0 bases, the J end lost 2 bases, and 12 bases lay between the germline ends. Germline lookup yields CDR1 SGHRS and CDR2 YFSETQ. CDR3 length: 15 amino acids. For the CDR3, the DNA is TGCGCCAGCAGCTTGGGCAGGGGACCAACCTACGAGCAGTACTTC. Its protein is CASSLGRGPTYEQYF.

This chain connects TRBV6-1 to TRBJ1-5; D is possibly TRBD1 (6 bases). Trimming took 5 bases from V and 0 from J, leaving 14 bases between them. The germline V gene encodes CDR1 MNHNS and CDR2 SASEGT. This CDR3 is built from 16 residues. CDR3 sequence (DNA): TGTGCCAGCAGTAGGGGGGCTAGACATAGCAATCAGCCCCAGCATTTT. Translated: CASSRGARHSNQPQHF.

This clonotype was seen only once. V is TRBV3-1 and J is TRBJ2-7; no definite D call. The CDR3 is 13 residues long. Germline CDR1 reads LGHDT; CDR2 reads YNNKEL (reference sequence). The ends were cut back, 2 bases at V and 4 bases at J, with 9 bases in the middle. The CDR3 reads CASSQSLLYEQYF. CDR3 nucleotides: TGTGCCAGCAGCCAATCCCTCCTGTACGAGCAGTACTTC.

The chain uses TRBV29-1 and TRBJ2-7; 13 bases align to TRBD2. The CDR3 contains 14 residues. V lost 6 bases to trimming and J lost 4 bases; unmatched junction nucleotides: 6. The V gene's germline CDR1 is SQVTM and CDR2 ANQGSEA. CDR3 nucleotide sequence: TGCAGCGTCGGCGGGACTAGCGGGGCTTACGAGCAGTACTTC. This encodes CSVGGTSGAYEQYF.

The rearrangement links TRBV3-1 to TRBJ2-7, with 9 bases that match TRBD1. Trimming cost V 5 bases and J 2 bases; bases outside gene matches: 7. CDR3 length equals 15 residues. CDR1 and CDR2 from the germline V gene are LGHDT and YNNKEL (reference sequence). CDR3 in amino acids: CASSTRTGDPYEQYF. The DNA for the CDR3 is TGTGCCAGCAGCACTCGGACAGGGGATCCCTACGAGCAGTACTTC.

This rearrangement joins TRBV4-3 to TRBJ1-1, with D perhaps matching TRBD1 (5 bases). The CDR3 covers 16 residues. The V gene's germline CDR1 is LGHNA and CDR2 YSLEER. V was trimmed by 0 bases and J by 5 bases, leaving 16 bases between them. CDR3 region: CASSQEGGAEGTEAFF. The CDR3 bases are TGCGCCAGCAGCCAAGAAGGAGGGGCGGAGGGAACTGAAGCTTTCTTT.

The V gene is TRBV5-8, the J gene TRBJ2-1; the D is unclear. Trimming left V 3 bases short and J 4 bases short, with 14 bases between. CDR1 SGHTS and CDR2 YDEGEE come from the germline V gene. CDR3 length: 15 residues. CDR3 loop: CASSSRGSPYNEQFF. In DNA form, the CDR3 reads TGTGCCAGCAGCTCTCGCGGTTCGCCTTACAATGAGCAGTTCTTC. Full variable domain (outside the CDR3, taken from reference TRBV5-8 and TRBJ2-1): EAGVTQSPTHLIKTRGQQATLRCSPISGHTSVYWYQQALGLGLQFLLWYDEGEERNRGNFPPRFSGRQFPNYSSELNVNALELEDSALYLCASSSRGSPYNEQFFGPGTRLTVL.